This TCR beta chain was found in a study of regulatory T cells in long-lasting Graves disease. This clonotype was detected only a few times. Its antigen remains unknown. Arm-PCR of CDR3 regions with iRepertoire HTBI primers generated TCR beta libraries. TCRdb re-analysed the multiplex PCR reads in MiXCR, keeping a single row per CDR3 protein. The sample holds approximately 560,000 distinct CDR3 sequences; roughly a sixth are singletons and the top ten take around 12%. Stated time point: newly diagnosed GD, antithyroid drugs for less than 3 months. The authors made the TCR library using RNA they extracted from PBMCs. Study-wide findings and caveats: Persistent-disease Graves' patients showed less TCR diversity than new cases. Public clonotype sharing was higher in persistent than newly diagnosed patients.

Germline V gene sequence: CDR1 MNHEY, CDR2 SMNVEV (reference sequence). Germline trimming cut 7 bases from V and 4 bases from J; bases unmatched to any gene: 6. CDR3 length: 14 amino acids. These data were likewise used in another study, on T cells in Graves' hyperthyroidism and ophthalmopathy. That report adds: Together with thyroid ultrasound, orbital computed tomography, serum thyroxine and TRAb, clinical symptoms were used for diagnoses. The HTBI set primed first-round TCR CDR3 RT-PCR.

This rearrangement joins TRBV27 to TRBJ1-2; 10 positions match TRBD1. The sequencing used peripheral blood mononuclear cells (PBMCs), collected at new diagnosis, from a patient treated with antithyroid drugs. The origin of this receptor is a man in his late teens or twenties with Graves disease. This CDR3 reads CASKRQGASYGYTF. In DNA, the CDR3 is TGTGCCAGCAAACGACAGGGGGCATCCTATGGCTACACCTTC.